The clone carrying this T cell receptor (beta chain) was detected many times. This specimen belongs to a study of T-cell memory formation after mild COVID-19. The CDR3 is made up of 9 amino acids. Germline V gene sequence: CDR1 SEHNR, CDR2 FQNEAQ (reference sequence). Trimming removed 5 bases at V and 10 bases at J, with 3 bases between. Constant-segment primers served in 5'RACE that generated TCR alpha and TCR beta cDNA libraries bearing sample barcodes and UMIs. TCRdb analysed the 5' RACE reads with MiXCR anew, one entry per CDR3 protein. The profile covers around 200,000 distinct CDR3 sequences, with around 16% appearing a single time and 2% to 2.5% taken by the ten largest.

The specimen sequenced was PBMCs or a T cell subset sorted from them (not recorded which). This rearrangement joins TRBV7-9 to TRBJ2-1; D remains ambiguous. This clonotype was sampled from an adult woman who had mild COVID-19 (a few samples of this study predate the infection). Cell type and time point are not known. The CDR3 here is CASSPEQFF. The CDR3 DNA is TGTGCCAGCAGCCCCGAGCAGTTCTTC.